This T cell receptor (beta chain) was observed in a study of blood T cells in healthy people across ages. The draw of peripheral blood yielded roughly 9.1 milliliters from each donor. Trimming cost V 0 bases and J 8 bases, with 11 bases left between them. The CDR3 length is 13 residues. Germline CDR1 reads SGHDT; CDR2 reads YYEEEE. Together with a sample-barcoded 5' primer, a J-beta primer mix was included in a second PCR lasting 7 to 11 cycles. Every molecule of cDNA carried a tag from a template-switch adaptor with 12 random nucleotides. Samples each returned at least 3 million CDR3-containing paired-end reads. TCRdb reanalysed the 5' RACE reads using MiXCR and keeps one entry per CDR3 protein. The sample yields more than 700,000 distinct CDR3 sequences, about 53% seen once.

The TCR was taken from a man of 80 years or more in good health. The sequenced material came from blood. The rearrangement links TRBV5-6 to TRBJ1-2; D remains ambiguous. Written as DNA, the CDR3 is TGTGCCAGCAGCTTGGGTAAGGGTCGCGGCTACACCTTC. Its protein is CASSLGKGRGYTF.